The 20 T cell receptor beta chains in this list originate from one sample, sequenced in a study of blood T cells in healthy people across ages. Primed by a sample-barcoded 5' primer and a J-beta primer mix, a second PCR proceeded for roughly 6 to 12 cycles. TCRdb re-derived calls from the 5' RACE reads in MiXCR, one entry per CDR3 protein. The sample shows 750,000 or so distinct CDR3 sequences, approximately 25% of them seen only once. A further study also used this sample, focusing on T cells of mothers and their children.

The sequencing sample was made of blood. The receptors come from a boy aged 5-17 years in good health.

The chain couples TRBV29-1 to TRBJ2-3; D perhaps matches TRBD1 (6 bases). The CDR3 has 14 amino acids. Trimming took 6 bases from V and 4 from J, leaving 17 bases between them. The germline V gene encodes CDR1 SQVTM and CDR2 ANQGSEA. The CDR3 nucleotides are TGCAGCGTCTCGGGACAAGCTGTCTCAGATACGCAGTATTTT. Translation gives CSVSGQAVSDTQYF.

The V and J genes are TRBV7-2 and TRBJ2-7; tentatively, D is TRBD1 (6 bases). There are 16 residues in the CDR3. V was cut by 1 base and J by 4 bases, with 17 bases left in between. The V gene's germline CDR1 is SGHTA and CDR2 FQGNSA. CDR3 sequence: CASSLVGRGGVYEQYF. The CDR3 DNA follows: TGTGCCAGCAGCTTAGTAGGCAGGGGCGGCGTTTACGAGCAGTACTTC.

This clonotype was observed a few times. The V call is TRBV4-3, the J call TRBJ1-1; 7 positions match TRBD1. Trimming removed 1 base from V and 2 bases from J; junction bases left unmatched: 4. The CDR3 has 15 residues. The germline gives CDR1 LGHNA, CDR2 YSLEER. The CDR3 DNA is TGCGCCAGCAGCCAAGGTGCAGGGGGTAACACTGAAGCTTTCTTT. Residues: CASSQGAGGNTEAFF.

There are a few counts of this clonotype. This chain joins TRBV6-5 and TRBJ2-3; D ambiguous. Germline V lookup: CDR1 MNHEY, CDR2 SVGAGI. This CDR3 has 13 residues. Trimming shortened V by 2 bases and J by 14 bases, and 17 bases separated the two germline ends. This CDR3 reads CASSYPGFESLYF. The CDR3 DNA reads as TGTGCCAGCAGTTACCCAGGTTTCGAGTCGTTGTATTTT.

A few counts support this clonotype. The chain carries TRBV5-1 and TRBJ2-3, with D uncertain. Germline V gives CDR1 SGHRS, CDR2 YFSETQ. V lost 1 base, J lost 0 bases, and 6 bases lay in between. CDR3 length equals 14 residues. The CDR3 loop reads CASSLPDSTDTQYF. The CDR3 DNA follows: TGCGCCAGCAGCTTGCCGGATAGCACAGATACGCAGTATTTT.

The chain joins TRBV20-1 to TRBJ2-5; D might be TRBD2 (5 bases). The length of the CDR3 is 16 residues. Germline-derived CDR1 and CDR2 are DFQATT and SNEGSKA (reference sequence). The V and J ends lost 6 bases and 4 bases respectively, with 24 bases between them. CDR3 loop: CSAISLQLPGGETQYF. In DNA form, the CDR3 reads TGCAGTGCCATATCCCTACAGCTTCCCGGAGGAGAGACCCAGTACTTC.

The gene calls are TRBV5-1 and TRBJ2-2, with 8 bases matching TRBD2. V lost 1 base and J lost 3; bases outside the gene matches: 8. CDR1 and CDR2 from the germline V gene are SGHRS and YFSETQ. This CDR3 is 17 amino acids long. This chain's CDR3 is CASSLRSGGGYTGELFF. CDR3 DNA sequence: TGCGCCAGCAGCTTGCGGAGTGGCGGGGGGTACACCGGGGAGCTGTTTTTT.

This clonotype was found once. The chain couples TRBV7-6 to TRBJ1-4; D is possibly TRBD1 (6 bases). Germline CDR1 is SGHVS and CDR2 is FNYEAQ. CDR3 length: 16 amino acids. Trimming removed 1 base at V and 8 bases at J, with 17 bases between. The CDR3 protein is CASSLESWGPGEKLFF. The DNA for the CDR3 is TGTGCCAGCAGCTTAGAAAGTTGGGGGCCTGGGGAAAAACTGTTTTTT.

The chain joins TRBV20-1 to TRBJ1-5; D is perhaps TRBD1 (5 bases). Looked up from germline, CDR1 is DFQATT and CDR2 is SNEGSKA (reference sequence). V was clipped by 6 bases and J by 5 bases, with 14 bases between them. The CDR3 extends over 13 amino acids. The CDR3 DNA reads as TGCAGTGCAAATAGGGACGGGGATCAGCCCCAGCATTTT. This translates into CSANRDGDQPQHF.

The chain is built from TRBV4-1 and TRBJ2-2, with D maybe TRBD1 (7 bases). V lost 1 base and J 4 bases, leaving 19 bases between the germline ends. The CDR3 covers 18 residues. Looked up from germline, CDR1 is MGHRA and CDR2 is YSYEKL. The CDR3 spells CASSQGPGGHAGTGELFF. For the CDR3, the DNA is TGCGCCAGCAGCCAAGGGCCAGGGGGGCATGCGGGCACCGGGGAGCTGTTTTTT.

This clonotype was seen a handful of times. The chain is built from TRBV7-9 and TRBJ2-2; TRBD1 aligns across 8 bases. V was clipped by 4 bases and J by 6 bases; unmatched bases: 4. The CDR3 covers 14 residues. Germline CDR1 reads SEHNR; CDR2 reads FQNEAQ (reference sequence). The DNA of the CDR3 is TGTGCCAGCAGCTATCAGGGGGCTGCCGGGGAGCTGTTTTTT. Protein: CASSYQGAAGELFF.

This clonotype was seen ten or more times. CDR3 sequence (DNA): TGTGCCAGCAGTTCCGGAATGAACACTGAAGCTTTCTTT. Protein product: CASSSGMNTEAFF. The genes are TRBV7-9 and TRBJ1-1; D unclear. Trimming took off 6 bases at V and 0 bases at J, with 8 bases between the two ends. Looked up from germline, CDR1 is SEHNR and CDR2 is FQNEAQ (reference sequence). CDR3 length: 13 residues.

The sample holds a few counts of this clonotype. The chain links TRBV7-2 to TRBJ2-5; 12 bases line up with TRBD2. The CDR3 runs 15 residues. Germline values: CDR1 SGHTA, CDR2 FQGNSA. V shed 2 bases and J 5 bases; nucleotides not matched to a gene: 3. The CDR3 coding sequence is TGTGCCAGCAGCTTAAGGGGGACTAGCGGGGAGACCCAGTACTTC. It codes for CASSLRGTSGETQYF.

This clonotype was seen many times. The chain couples TRBV6-6 to TRBJ1-3; the D is unclear. V was trimmed by 5 bases and J by 8 bases, leaving 7 bases between them. Germline V gene lookup returns CDR1 MNHNY and CDR2 SVGAGI (reference sequence). The CDR3 length is 11 residues. CDR3 nucleotides: TGTGCCAGCAGTCCTAGGGACACCATATATTTT. Translating gives CASSPRDTIYF.

This clonotype was seen only a few times. The chain joins TRBV20-1 to TRBJ1-3, with 8 bases lining up with TRBD1. The CDR3 contains 15 residues. Germline values: CDR1 DFQATT, CDR2 SNEGSKA (reference sequence). The V and J ends lost 6 bases and 4 bases, in that order; junction bases with no gene match: 11. CDR3 in DNA: TGCAGTGCAACGGACAGGGACACCCTCGGAAACACCATATATTTT. Amino acid sequence: CSATDRDTLGNTIYF.

CDR3 sequence (DNA): TGCGCCAGCAGCCAAGATCGGGAGAGCGCCTACGAGCAGTACTTC. This translates into CASSQDRESAYEQYF. This sequence joins TRBV4-3 and TRBJ2-5, with D possibly being TRBD2 (6 bases). The J call is doubtful: the DNA matches TRBJ2-7 better. CDR3 length: 15 residues. In germline, CDR1 is LGHNA, CDR2 YSLEER.

There are a few counts of this clonotype. This rearrangement joins TRBV28 to TRBJ2-1; TRBD2 matches 10 bases. The J call may be incorrect, as the DNA end agrees better with TRBJ2-7. Germline-derived CDR1 and CDR2 are MDHEN and SYDVKM. The CDR3 is 17 residues long. The CDR3 loop is CASKSALAGTGPYEQYF. The CDR3 DNA sequence: TGTGCCAGCAAAAGTGCACTAGCGGGAACCGGTCCCTACGAGCAGTACTTC.

The chain is built from TRBV7-2 and TRBJ2-1; D is unresolved. V was clipped by 3 bases and J by 3 bases, with 6 bases between them. CDR3 size: 13 residues. Germline V gene data show CDR1 as SGHTA and CDR2 as FQGNSA. The CDR3: CASSFDFYNEQFF. The CDR3 DNA reads as TGTGCCAGCAGCTTTGACTTCTACAATGAGCAGTTCTTC.

This clonotype was picked up a small number of times. The chain recombines TRBV7-2 with TRBJ2-3, with D possibly being TRBD2 (6 bases). The CDR3 covers 17 residues. Between the trimmed V and J ends, which lost 1 base and 4 bases, there was a span of 18 bases. Germline assignment: CDR1 SGHTA and CDR2 FQGNSA. The CDR3 DNA reads as TGTGCCAGCAGCTTAGTTCGGTCGGGAGTGTGGGCAGATACGCAGTATTTT. It is translated as CASSLVRSGVWADTQYF.

This CDR3 reads CASSFRSSGTGDTQYF. The CDR3 region has the DNA TGTGCCAGCAGTTTTAGGTCTAGCGGGACGGGAGATACGCAGTATTTT. The chain joins TRBV28 to TRBJ2-3; TRBD2 aligns across 9 bases. The CDR3 covers 16 residues. Germline lookup yields CDR1 MDHEN and CDR2 SYDVKM. V was pared by 3 bases and J by 5 bases, with 9 bases of the junction left unmatched.